This paragraph covers one TCR beta chain sequence. The data were obtained in a study of blood T cell repertoires in COVID-19. On the study more broadly: COVID-19 samples, acute and convalescent, were from the United States, Italy and Spain. The cDNA or gDNA used as material had been derived from T cells, B-cell-depleted T cells, or PBMCs.

Per the original methods: How many nucleated cells were present was estimated from reference gene primer amplification. Data came from immunoSEQ multiplex PCR; TCRdb stores just in-frame clones and leaves some out. The DNA was the basis for D and trimming; V, J and clone size are from that table. This repertoire shows 60,000 to 75,000 clones, around 87% found once; its top ten account for approximately 7%. In germline, CDR1 is GTSNPN, CDR2 SVGIG (reference sequence). This CDR3 has 16 amino acids. The J segment lost 8 bases and the V segment lost 5 bases, leaving 20 bases of the junction unmatched. This chain joins TRBV30 and TRBJ1-2; 7 positions match TRBD1. The source material was peripheral blood. This clonotype originated in a man in his fifties or sixties with acute or convalescent COVID-19. The CDR3 protein is CAWASEGASPSGGYTF. As DNA, the CDR3 is TGTGCCTGGGCTTCCGAGGGGGCTTCCCCCTCCGGAGGCTACACCTTC.